The 6 T cell receptor beta chains given below trace back to one sample, sequenced in a study of shared clonotypes between healthy human individuals. Method: immunoSEQ multiplex PCR; TCRdb's copy keeps in-frame clones and lacks some. The sample holds 2.3 million or so clones, roughly 93% seen once. Sample: naive CD4+ T cells from PBMCs. Subset defined: CD45RA+ positively selected. All receptors come from a man between 18 and 35 years old in good health. Some clones in this sample may be carry-over from other donors' samples.

The chain uses TRBV28 and TRBJ2-2, with D hard to call. This CDR3 comprises 15 residues. The ends were cut back, 1 base at V and 4 bases at J, with 10 bases in the middle. Germline loops: CDR1 MDHEN, CDR2 SYDVKM. Written as DNA, the CDR3 is TGTGCCAGCAGTTTATTACCCAGGATCACCGGGGAGCTGTTTTTT. Amino acids: CASSLLPRITGELFF. The whole variable domain, filled in from reference TRBV28 and TRBJ2-2, reads DVKVTQSSRYLVKRTGEKVFLECVQDMDHENMFWYRQDPGLGLRLIYFSYDVKMKEKGDIPEGYSVSREKKERFSLILESASTNQTSMYLCASSLLPRITGELFFGEGSRLTVL.

The chain couples TRBV15 to TRBJ1-1; D gene unclear. Trimming removed 8 bases from V and 8 bases from J, with 9 bases in between. Germline V gene lookup returns CDR1 LNHNV and CDR2 YYDKDF (reference sequence). This CDR3 has 10 residues. CDR3 region: CATGAREAFF. CDR3 sequence (DNA): TGTGCCACCGGAGCCAGGGAAGCTTTCTTT. Variable domain in full (rest from reference TRBV15 and TRBJ1-1): DAMVIQNPRYQVTQFGKPVTLSCSQTLNHNVMYWYQQKSSQAPKLLFHYYDKDFNNEADTPDNFQSRRPNTSFCFLDIRSPGLGDTAMYLCATGAREAFFGQGTRLTVV.

The chain has TRBV7-9 and TRBJ1-6; D might be TRBD1 (6 bases). The CDR3 extends over 14 amino acids. Germline V lookup: CDR1 SEHNR, CDR2 FQNEAQ (reference sequence). V was shortened by 5 bases and J by 7 bases, with 12 bases between the two germline ends. The CDR3, as DNA: TGTGCCAGCAGCCCCATAAGGGGGAATTCACCCCTCCACTTT. This gives the protein CASSPIRGNSPLHF.

The rearrangement uses TRBV19 and TRBJ2-7; D may correspond to TRBD1 or TRBD2 (7 bases each). Germline-derived CDR1 and CDR2 are LNHDA and SQIVND (reference sequence). The CDR3 has 15 amino acids. V was shortened by 3 bases and J by 0 bases, with 12 bases between the two germline ends. The CDR3 is CASSIAGGDSYEQYF. In DNA, the CDR3 is TGTGCCAGTAGTATTGCAGGGGGGGACTCCTACGAGCAGTACTTC.

The gene calls are TRBV30 and TRBJ2-1, with TRBD2 matching over 13 bases. V lost 3 bases, J lost 2 bases, and 10 bases stayed unmatched. The CDR3 length is 18 residues. Germline CDR1 and CDR2: GTSNPN and SVGIG (reference sequence). The CDR3 DNA sequence: TGTGCCTGGAGCTCCGGGACTAGCGGGGTTCGACCCTACAATGAGCAGTTCTTC. Translating gives CAWSSGTSGVRPYNEQFF.

This clone has a single count. The chain couples TRBV5-1 to TRBJ2-3; unclear D gene. V gave up 4 bases and J gave up 5 bases, with 8 bases separating them. The CDR3 is 12 amino acids. Germline values: CDR1 SGHRS, CDR2 YFSETQ. The CDR3: CASSLPEDTQYF. CDR3 sequence (DNA): TGCGCCAGCAGCCTACCGGAAGATACGCAGTATTTT.